This record covers a single T cell receptor (beta chain). Its antigen remains unknown. The time point denotes: pretreatment peripheral blood. Each patient gave between 1 and 8 samples of peripheral blood mononuclear cells, which were collected pretreatment and during treatment. V gave up 3 bases and J gave up 4 bases, with 10 bases separating them. Germline CDR1 and CDR2: MNHEY and SMNVEV (reference sequence). The CDR3 length is 14 residues. Clones were read by immunoSEQ multiplex PCR, and TCRdb kept only the in-frame ones, dropping some. The repertoire has over 75,000 clones, more than 75% of them found once; the top ten carry 13% to 15%. These data originate in a study of PD-L1 blockade in urothelial cancer. Study overall: Beginning in about 2014, patients received atezolizumab, given as 1,200 mg intravenously every 3 weeks. It was at 3 weeks (second dose) and 6 weeks after treatment start that blood was analyzed.

Study conclusions and caveats: More expansion of tumor-associated blood clones, seen at 3 weeks, marked durable-benefit patients.

The source of this sequence is a man between 60 and 70 years old with urothelial cancer. The input for sequencing was PBMCs, taken around atezolizumab (anti-PD-L1) treatment. V usage is TRBV27 and J usage is TRBJ2-1; perhaps TRBD2 as D (5 bases). The CDR3: CASSLREKYNEQFF. The CDR3, as DNA: TGTGCCAGCAGTTTGAGGGAGAAGTACAATGAGCAGTTCTTC.